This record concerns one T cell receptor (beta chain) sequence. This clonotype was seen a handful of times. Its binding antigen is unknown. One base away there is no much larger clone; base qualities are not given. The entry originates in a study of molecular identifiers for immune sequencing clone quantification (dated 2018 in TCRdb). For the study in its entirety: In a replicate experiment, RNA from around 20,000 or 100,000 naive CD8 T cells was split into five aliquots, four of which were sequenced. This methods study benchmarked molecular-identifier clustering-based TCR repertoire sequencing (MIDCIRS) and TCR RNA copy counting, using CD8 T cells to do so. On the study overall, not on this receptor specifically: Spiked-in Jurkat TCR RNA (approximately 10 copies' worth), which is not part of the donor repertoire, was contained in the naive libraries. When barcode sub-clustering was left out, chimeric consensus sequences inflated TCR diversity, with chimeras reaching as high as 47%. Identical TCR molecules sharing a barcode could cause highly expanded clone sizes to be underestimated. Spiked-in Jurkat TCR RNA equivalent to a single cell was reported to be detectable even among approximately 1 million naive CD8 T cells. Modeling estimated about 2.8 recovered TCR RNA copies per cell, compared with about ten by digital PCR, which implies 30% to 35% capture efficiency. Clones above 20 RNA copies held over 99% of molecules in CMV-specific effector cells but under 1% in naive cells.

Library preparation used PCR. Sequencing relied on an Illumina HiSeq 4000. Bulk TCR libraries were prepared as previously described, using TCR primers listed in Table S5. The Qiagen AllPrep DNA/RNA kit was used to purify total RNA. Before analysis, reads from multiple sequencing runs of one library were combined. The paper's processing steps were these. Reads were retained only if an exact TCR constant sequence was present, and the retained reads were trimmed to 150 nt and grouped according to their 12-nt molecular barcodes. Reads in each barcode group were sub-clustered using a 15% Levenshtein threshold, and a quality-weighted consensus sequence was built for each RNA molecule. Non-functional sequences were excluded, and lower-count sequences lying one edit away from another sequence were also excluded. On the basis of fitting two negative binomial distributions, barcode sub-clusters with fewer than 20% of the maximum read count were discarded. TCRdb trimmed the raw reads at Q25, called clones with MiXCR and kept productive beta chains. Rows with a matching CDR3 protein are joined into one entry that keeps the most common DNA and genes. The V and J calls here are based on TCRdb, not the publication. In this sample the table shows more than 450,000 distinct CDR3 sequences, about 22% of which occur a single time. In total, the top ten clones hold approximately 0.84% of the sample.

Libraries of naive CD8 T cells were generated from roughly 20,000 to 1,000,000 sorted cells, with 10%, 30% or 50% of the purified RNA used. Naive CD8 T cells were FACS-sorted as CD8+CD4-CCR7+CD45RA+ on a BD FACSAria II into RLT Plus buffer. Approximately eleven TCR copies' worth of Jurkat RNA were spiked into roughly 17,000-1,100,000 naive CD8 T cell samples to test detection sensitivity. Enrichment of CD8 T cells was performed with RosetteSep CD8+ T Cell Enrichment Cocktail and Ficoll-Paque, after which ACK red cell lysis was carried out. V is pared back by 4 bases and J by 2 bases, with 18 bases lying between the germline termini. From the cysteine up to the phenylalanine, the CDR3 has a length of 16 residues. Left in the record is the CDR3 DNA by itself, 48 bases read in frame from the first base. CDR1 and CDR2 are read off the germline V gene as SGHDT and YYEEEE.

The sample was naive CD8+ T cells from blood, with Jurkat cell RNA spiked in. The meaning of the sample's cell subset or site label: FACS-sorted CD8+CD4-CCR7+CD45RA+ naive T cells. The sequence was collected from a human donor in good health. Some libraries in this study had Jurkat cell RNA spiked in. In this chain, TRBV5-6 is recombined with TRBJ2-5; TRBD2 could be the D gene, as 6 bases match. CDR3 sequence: CASSEGGAALQETQYF. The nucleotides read TGTGCCAGCAGCGAAGGAGGGGCGGCCCTTCAAGAGACCCAGTACTTC.